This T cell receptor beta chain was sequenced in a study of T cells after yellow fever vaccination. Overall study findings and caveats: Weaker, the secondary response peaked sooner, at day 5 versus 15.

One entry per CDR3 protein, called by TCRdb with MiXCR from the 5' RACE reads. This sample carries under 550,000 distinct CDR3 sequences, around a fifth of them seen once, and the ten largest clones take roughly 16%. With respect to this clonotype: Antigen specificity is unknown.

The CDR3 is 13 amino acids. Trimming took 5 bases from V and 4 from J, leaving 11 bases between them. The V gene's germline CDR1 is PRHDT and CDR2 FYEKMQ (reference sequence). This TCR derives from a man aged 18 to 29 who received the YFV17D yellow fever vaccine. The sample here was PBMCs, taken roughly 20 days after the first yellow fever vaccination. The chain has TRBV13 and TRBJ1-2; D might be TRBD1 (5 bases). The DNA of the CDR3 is TGTGCCAGCAGCGGCCGGGACCGCTATGGCTACACCTTC. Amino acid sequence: CASSGRDRYGYTF.